The rows below give T cell receptor beta chains drawn from one sample of a study of regulatory T cells in long-lasting Graves disease. Each CDR3 protein gets one entry after TCRdb re-called the multiplex PCR reads with MiXCR. The repertoire includes approximately 400,000 distinct CDR3 sequences, more than 20% of them detected once, and approximately 30% sits in the top ten. The specimen comprised peripheral blood mononuclear cells (PBMCs), sampled when the disease was refractory, from a patient treated with antithyroid drugs. The receptor set was obtained from a woman between 35 and 50 years old with Graves disease. The CDR3 runs from the conserved cysteine through the conserved F or W. D genes are given only for firm matches. Clone size is shown for a subset of rows, as once, few, many or a class of expanded clone.

D	size	J	V	DNA	CDR3
TRBD2	NA	TRBJ2-6	TRBV3-1	TGTGCCAGCAGCCCGGCTAGCGGGGTCTCTGGGGCCAACGTCCTGACTTTC	CASSPASGVSGANVLTF
NA	few	TRBJ1-5	TRBV29-1	TGCAGCGCCAGGACGTCTGGGGGTCAGCCCCAGCATTTT	CSARTSGGQPQHF
NA	NA	TRBJ2-2	TRBV19	TGTGCCAGTAGTATAATATATCTGGCGGGCACCGGGGAGCTGTTTTTT	CASSIIYLAGTGELFF
NA	few	TRBJ2-7	TRBV20-1	TGCAGTGCTAAGGTGGGCCTATCCTACGAGCAGTACTTC	CSAKVGLSYEQYF
NA	NA	TRBJ1-2	TRBV5-1	TGCGCCAGCAGCTGGACCGGGGGGTATGGCTACACCTTC	CASSWTGGYGYTF
NA	NA	TRBJ2-7	TRBV15	TGTGCCACCAGCAGAAACTCCTACGAGCAGTACTTC	CATSRNSYEQYF
TRBD2	few	TRBJ2-7	TRBV7-2	TGTGCCAGCAGCTTAGCCTACCGGGGACTAGCGGAATCCTACGAGCAGTACTTC	CASSLAYRGLAESYEQYF
NA	many	TRBJ1-4	TRBV7-2	TGTGCCAGCAGCCTTGCTGTTAGGTTTGCAACTAATGAAAAACTGTTTTTT	CASSLAVRFATNEKLFF
NA	NA	TRBJ2-3	TRBV6-1	TGTGCCAGCAGTGGGATGCCAGATACGCAGTATTTT	CASSGMPDTQYF
NA	many	TRBJ2-7	TRBV20-1	TGCAGTGCTAGAGTAAGAAACTACGAGCAGTACTTC	CSARVRNYEQYF
NA	many	TRBJ1-5	TRBV7-2	TGTGCCAGCAGCCTGACAGTTTTCAATCAGCCCCAGCATTTT	CASSLTVFNQPQHF
TRBD1	few	TRBJ1-1	TRBV10-3	TGTGCCATCAGTGAGTCGCTTTCCGGGACAGAGAACACTGAAGCTTTCTTT	CAISESLSGTENTEAFF
TRBD2	NA	TRBJ2-2	TRBV5-1	TGCGCCAGCAGCCTCAACCCCTTAGCGGGAGGGCCGAGGACCGGGGAGCTGTTTTTT	CASSLNPLAGGPRTGELFF
TRBD2	many	TRBJ2-7	TRBV11-2	TGTGCCAGCAGTTTAGGACTAGCGGGGGGCTACGAGCAGTACTTC	CASSLGLAGGYEQYF
TRBD1	many	TRBJ1-6	TRBV28	TGTGCCAGCAAGGGTGAGGGACAGGGAAATTCACCCCTCCACTTT	CASKGEGQGNSPLHF
NA	many	TRBJ1-1	TRBV9	TGTGCCAGCAGCGTAGAGGCTGTTATGAACACTGAAGCTTTCTTT	CASSVEAVMNTEAFF
TRBD1	few	TRBJ1-6	TRBV28	TGTGCCAGCAGAGCCCCACAGGGGGCGAATTCACCCCTCCACTTT	CASRAPQGANSPLHF
TRBD2	many	TRBJ2-5	TRBV6-2/TRBV6-3	TGTGCCAGCAGTTTGGGACTAGCGGGCGAACTGGAGACCCAGTACTTC	CASSLGLAGELETQYF
NA	NA	TRBJ2-2	TRBV12-3/TRBV12-4	TGTGCCAGCACTCTCGGACTCCTACCCGGGGAGCTGTTTTTT	CASTLGLLPGELFF
NA	NA	TRBJ2-1	TRBV30	TGTGCCTGGTCGGGAGGGGGCCCTGAGCAGTTCTTC	CAWSGGGPEQFF
NA	once	TRBJ2-1	TRBV11-2	TGTGCCAGCAGTCCCCAGCTAGGCGGGCCGGACAATGAGCAGTTCTTC	CASSPQLGGPDNEQFF
NA	NA	TRBJ2-2	TRBV5-1	TGCGCCAGCAGCTTGGTCGGGAACGCGAACACCGGGGAGCTGTTTTTT	CASSLVGNANTGELFF
NA	many	TRBJ2-5	TRBV27	TGTGCCAGCAGTTCCGGGACTTTACTACAAGAGACCCAGTACTTC	CASSSGTLLQETQYF
TRBD1	NA	TRBJ1-5	TRBV19	TGTGCCAGTAGTACGATCGGACAGGGGGGTGATCAGCCCCAGCATTTT	CASSTIGQGGDQPQHF
TRBD2	NA	TRBJ2-2	TRBV5-5	TGTGCCAGCAGCTGGGCTGGGGGGGTCGTTGGAACCGGGGAGCTGTTTTTT	CASSWAGGVVGTGELFF
NA	many	TRBJ2-5	TRBV6-1	TGTGCCAGCAAGGCGGTCCTCCGAGAGACCCAGTACTTC	CASKAVLRETQYF
NA	many	TRBJ2-7	TRBV27	TGTGCCAGCAGTCCGACAGGTTCGGGGTTGTGGCAGTACTTC	CASSPTGSGLWQYF
TRBD1	NA	TRBJ1-4	TRBV19	TGTGCCAGTAGTGTCCTACTGGGACAGGCCAATGAAAAACTGTTTTTT	CASSVLLGQANEKLFF
TRBD2	few	TRBJ2-2	TRBV19	TGTGCCAGTAGTACTAGCGGGAGGCCAACCGGGGAGCTGTTTTTT	CASSTSGRPTGELFF
NA	few	TRBJ2-7	TRBV20-1	TGCAGTGCCGCCTTGCGTTACGAGCAGTACTTC	CSAALRYEQYF
TRBD1	many	TRBJ2-3	TRBV28	TGTGCCAGCAGCTTCCGGGACAGGAGGGTTAGCACAGATACGCAGTATTTT	CASSFRDRRVSTDTQYF